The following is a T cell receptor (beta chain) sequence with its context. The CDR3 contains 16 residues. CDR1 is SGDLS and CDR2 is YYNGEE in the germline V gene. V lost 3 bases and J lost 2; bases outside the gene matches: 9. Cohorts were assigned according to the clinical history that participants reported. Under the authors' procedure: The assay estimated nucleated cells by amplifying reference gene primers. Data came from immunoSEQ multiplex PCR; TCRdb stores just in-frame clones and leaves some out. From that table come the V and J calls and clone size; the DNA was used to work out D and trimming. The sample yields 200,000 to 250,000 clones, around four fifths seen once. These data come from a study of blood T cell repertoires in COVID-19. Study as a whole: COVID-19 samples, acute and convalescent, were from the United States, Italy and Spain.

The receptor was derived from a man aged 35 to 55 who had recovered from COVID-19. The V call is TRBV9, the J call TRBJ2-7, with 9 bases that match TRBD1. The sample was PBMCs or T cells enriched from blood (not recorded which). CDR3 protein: CASSDHRQGGTYEQYF. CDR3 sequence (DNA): TGTGCCAGCAGCGATCACAGACAGGGGGGGACCTACGAGCAGTACTTC.